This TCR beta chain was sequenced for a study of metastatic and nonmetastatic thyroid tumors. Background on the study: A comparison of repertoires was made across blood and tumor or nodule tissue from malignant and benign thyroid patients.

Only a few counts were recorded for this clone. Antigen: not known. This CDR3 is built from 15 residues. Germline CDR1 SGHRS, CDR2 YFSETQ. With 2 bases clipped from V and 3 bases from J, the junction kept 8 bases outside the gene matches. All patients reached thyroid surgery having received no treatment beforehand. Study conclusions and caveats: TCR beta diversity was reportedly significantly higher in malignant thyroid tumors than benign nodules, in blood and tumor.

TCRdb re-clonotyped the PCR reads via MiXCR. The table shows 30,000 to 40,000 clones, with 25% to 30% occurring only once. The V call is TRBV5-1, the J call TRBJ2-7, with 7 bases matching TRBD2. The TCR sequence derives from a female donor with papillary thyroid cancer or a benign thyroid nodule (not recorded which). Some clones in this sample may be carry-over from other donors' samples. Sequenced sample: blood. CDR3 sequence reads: CASSFTGTIFYEQYF. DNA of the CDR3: TGCGCCAGCAGCTTTACCGGGACTATCTTCTACGAGCAGTACTTC.